These 20 T cell receptor beta chains came from one sample sequenced in a study of T cells in Graves' hyperthyroidism and ophthalmopathy. The investigators amplified TCR beta CDR3 regions from RNA transcripts. In the first-round RT-PCR of the TCR CDR3, the HTBI primer set was used. MiXCR, run by TCRdb on the multiplex PCR reads, gives a single entry per CDR3 protein. Of roughly 240,000 distinct CDR3 sequences listed, about 15% are singletons. Sequenced input: blood. Source of these receptors: a woman under 30 with Graves' ophthalmopathy.

The rearrangement joins TRBV28 to TRBJ2-7; 10 nucleotides match TRBD1. From germline, CDR1 is MDHEN and CDR2 SYDVKM. The trim removed 4 bases at V and 6 bases at J, leaving 9 bases unmatched. The CDR3 runs to 15 residues. The CDR3 loop reads CASSSLGTGVGEQYF. CDR3 coding DNA: TGTGCCAGCAGTTCTCTCGGGACAGGGGTCGGCGAGCAGTACTTC.

This clonotype occurred many times. V gene TRBV27 combines with J gene TRBJ2-3, with TRBD2 matching 12 bases. Germline lookup yields CDR1 MNHEY and CDR2 SMNVEV (reference sequence). The CDR3 is made up of 15 amino acids. With 2 bases clipped from V and 5 bases from J, the junction kept 2 bases outside the gene matches. CDR3 sequence reads: CASSLLAGGLDTQYF. The CDR3 coding sequence is TGTGCCAGCAGTTTACTAGCGGGGGGGCTAGATACGCAGTATTTT.

This clonotype was recorded many times. The chain has TRBV10-3 and TRBJ1-5, with 11 bases lining up with TRBD1. The CDR3 is 16 residues long. The ends lost 3 bases at V and 4 bases at J; junction bases unmatched: 5. Germline V gene data show CDR1 as ENHRY and CDR2 as SYGVKD. This CDR3 is CAISEAGTGGNQPQHF. The CDR3 region has the DNA TGTGCCATCAGTGAAGCCGGGACAGGGGGGAATCAGCCCCAGCATTTT.

This clonotype was counted at least ten times. V and J are TRBV5-6 and TRBJ2-7, with D possibly being TRBD1 (6 bases). Germline-derived CDR1 and CDR2 are SGHDT and YYEEEE. The CDR3 sequence is 15 residues long. The germline V and J ends were trimmed by 4 bases and 0 bases, with 14 bases remaining between them. In nucleotides, the CDR3 is TGTGCCAGCAGCCTACCCCAGGGGACCTCCTACGAGCAGTACTTC. It encodes CASSLPQGTSYEQYF.

This clonotype showed up many times. The gene calls are TRBV12-3 or TRBV12-4 and TRBJ1-5, with a possible D match to TRBD1 (5 bases). The CDR3 loop spans 14 amino acids. Deletions cut 3 bases from V and 0 bases from J, with 6 bases between. The CDR3, as DNA: TGTGCCAGCAGTTTGGACAATAGCAATCAGCCCCAGCATTTT. Translation: CASSLDNSNQPQHF.

This clonotype occurred many times. The chain uses TRBV20-1 and TRBJ1-1, with TRBD1 matching 7 bases. Trimming at V came to 2 bases and at J to 1 base, leaving 7 bases not matched to a gene. The CDR3 runs to 15 residues. Germline V gene sequence: CDR1 DFQATT, CDR2 SNEGSKA (reference sequence). The CDR3 DNA reads TGCAGTGCTAGACCCATGGGACAGAAGAACACTGAAGCTTTCTTT. Its protein product is CSARPMGQKNTEAFF.

This clonotype was detected ten times or more. The chain has TRBV28 and TRBJ2-3; 9 bases match TRBD1. Germline V gene sequence: CDR1 MDHEN, CDR2 SYDVKM. The CDR3 length is 16 residues. V was clipped by 4 bases and J by 4 bases; unmatched bases: 9. DNA for the CDR3: TGTGCCAGCAGTTCCTTGGACAGGGGCGTCCCAGATACGCAGTATTTT. It is translated as CASSSLDRGVPDTQYF.

This clonotype was seen repeatedly, ten times or more. The rearrangement links TRBV28 to TRBJ1-2, with no clear D. Trimming removed 5 bases at V and 4 bases at J, with 14 bases between. The CDR3 has 14 amino acids. Germline V gives CDR1 MDHEN, CDR2 SYDVKM. The CDR3 DNA reads TGTGCCAGCAGTAGGCCCGGGGAGGGCTATGGCTACACCTTC. Translated: CASSRPGEGYGYTF.

At least ten counts were recorded for this clonotype. This rearrangement joins TRBV20-1 to TRBJ2-3, with TRBD2 identical over 13 bases. CDR1 is DFQATT, CDR2 SNEGSKA, per germline (reference sequence). The CDR3 has 13 residues. Unmatched junction bases numbered 0, after V lost 5 bases and J lost 4 bases. The CDR3 reads CSAGLAGADTQYF. For the CDR3, the DNA is TGCAGTGCTGGACTAGCGGGAGCAGATACGCAGTATTTT.

The chain recombines TRBV6-2 or TRBV6-3 with TRBJ2-2; 11 bases agree with TRBD1. The germline V gene encodes CDR1 MNHEY and CDR2 SVGEGT. CDR3 length: 18 amino acids. Trimming at V came to 11 bases and at J to 4 bases, leaving 18 bases not matched to a gene. The CDR3 is CALGRTGGPIHFTGELFF. For the CDR3, the DNA is TGTGCCCTCGGCCGGACAGGGGGCCCCATTCATTTCACCGGGGAGCTGTTTTTT.

This clonotype occurred many times. The CDR3: CASSDERGNEQFF. CDR3 DNA sequence: TGTGCCAGCAGTGATGAGAGGGGCAATGAGCAGTTCTTC. The V gene is TRBV2, the J gene TRBJ2-1; either TRBD1 or TRBD2 may fit D (5 bases each). The germline CDR1 and CDR2 sequences are SNHLY and FYNNEI. This CDR3 is 13 amino acids long. Trimming shortened V by 3 bases and J by 6 bases, and 9 bases separated the two germline ends.

This clonotype was observed at least ten times. The chain joins TRBV7-2 to TRBJ1-2; D might be TRBD1 (5 bases). Trimming took off 1 base at V and 4 bases at J, with 13 bases between the two ends. The CDR3 runs to 15 residues. CDR1 and CDR2 (germline): SGHTA, FQGNSA. CDR3 DNA: TGTGCCAGCAGCTTAGTGAAGGGGTTTGGCTATGGCTACACCTTC. Its protein is CASSLVKGFGYGYTF. Filled out from reference TRBV7-2 and TRBJ1-2, the complete variable domain reads GAGVSQSPSNKVTEKGKDVELRCDPISGHTALYWYRQSLGQGLEFLIYFQGNSAPDKSGLPSDRFSAERTGGSVSTLTIQRTQQEDSAVYLCASSLVKGFGYGYTFGSGTRLTVV.

The gene calls are TRBV20-1 and TRBJ1-1; 9 nucleotides line up with TRBD1. Germline-derived CDR1 and CDR2 are DFQATT and SNEGSKA (reference sequence). The CDR3 contains 16 residues. V trimming: 6 bases; J trimming: 1 base; junction bases outside the gene matches: 12. The CDR3 nucleotides read TGCAGTGCCGCAATGGACAGGGGTTTGTGGAACACTGAAGCTTTCTTT. Translating it yields CSAAMDRGLWNTEAFF.

This clonotype came up a few times. The rearrangement uses TRBV6-1 and TRBJ2-1; 8 positions match TRBD2. The germline gives CDR1 MNHNS, CDR2 SASEGT. This CDR3 spans 16 amino acids. V gave up 4 bases and J gave up 6 bases; unmatched junction bases: 11. CDR3 protein: CASSVMSGSACNEQFF. As DNA, the CDR3 is TGTGCCAGCAGTGTTATGAGCGGGAGTGCGTGCAATGAGCAGTTCTTC.

The sample holds many counts of this clonotype. The chain employs TRBV6-1 and TRBJ1-1; D is ambiguous. The V end was cut by 10 bases, the J end by 7 bases, with 16 bases between. CDR1 and CDR2 from the germline V gene are MNHNS and SASEGT. The CDR3 has 12 residues. In DNA form, the CDR3 reads TGTGCCATTCAACCCGGTGGAGGTGAAGCTTTCTTT. This codes for CAIQPGGGEAFF.

This clonotype was counted many times. This chain links TRBV20-1 with TRBJ1-1; TRBD1 might be the D (5 bases). The V gene lost 2 bases and the J gene lost 4 bases, with 11 bases spanning the gap. The CDR3 totals 13 residues. Per the germline V gene, CDR1 is DFQATT and CDR2 is SNEGSKA (reference sequence). CDR3 sequence: CSARRGAGTEAFF. The CDR3 nucleotides are TGCAGTGCTAGAAGAGGGGCCGGCACTGAAGCTTTCTTT.

This clonotype was counted ten times or more. This rearrangement joins TRBV9 to TRBJ1-6; no definite D call. CDR1 and CDR2 from the germline V gene are SGDLS and YYNGEE. V shed 4 bases and J shed 7 bases, with 9 bases lying between them. This CDR3 contains 13 residues. The CDR3 coding sequence is TGTGCCAGCAGCCAGGACTGGAATTCACCCCTCCACTTT. Protein sequence: CASSQDWNSPLHF. The variable domain in full, completed from reference TRBV9 and TRBJ1-6, reads DSGVTQTPKHLITATGQRVTLRCSPRSGDLSVYWYQQSLDQGLQFLIQYYNGEERAKGNILERFSAQQFPDLHSELNLSSLELGDSALYFCASSQDWNSPLHFGNGTRLTVT.

In DNA form, the CDR3 reads TGTGCCAGTAGTGCCAATATTCTGAATGAGCAGTTCTTC. Translated, it gives CASSANILNEQFF. The chain recombines TRBV19 with TRBJ2-1; D gene uncertain. The CDR3 has 13 residues. Deletions cut 5 bases from V and 7 bases from J, with 12 bases between. The V gene's germline CDR1 is LNHDA and CDR2 SQIVND (reference sequence). Full variable domain (rest looked up from reference TRBV19 and TRBJ2-1): DGGITQSPKYLFRKEGQNVTLSCEQNLNHDAMYWYRQDPGQGLRLIYYSQIVNDFQKGDIAEGYSVSREKKESFPLTVTSAQKNPTAFYLCASSANILNEQFFGPGTRLTVL.

This clonotype appeared a few times. The rearrangement uses TRBV20-1 and TRBJ1-2; D remains ambiguous. CDR1 DFQATT and CDR2 SNEGSKA come from the germline V gene (reference sequence). The CDR3 loop spans 18 amino acids. V was shortened by 5 bases and J by 0 bases, with 25 bases between the two germline ends. Here the CDR3 reads CSAPTFRAYGPPNYGYTF. CDR3 sequence (DNA): TGCAGTGCTCCCACATTCCGGGCCTATGGGCCGCCTAACTATGGCTACACCTTC.

The J gene is TRBJ2-1, the V gene TRBV7-2, with 10 positions matching TRBD2. With V trimmed by 4 bases and J by 6 bases, 6 bases remained unmatched. CDR1 and CDR2 from the germline V gene are SGHTA and FQGNSA. This CDR3 comprises 15 residues. The chain's CDR3 is CASSSGTSVSNEQFF. The CDR3 DNA follows: TGTGCCAGCAGCTCCGGGACTAGCGTTAGCAATGAGCAGTTCTTC.